The present T cell receptor beta chain was sequenced within a study of T cell changes during pregnancy in multiple sclerosis (dated by TCRdb to the late 2010s). The study in broad terms: The study looked at changes in the T cell repertoire across pregnancy in women with multiple sclerosis.

To note about this clone: The antigen this receptor binds is unknown. Base qualities are not at hand, and no much larger clone is one base apart. The same CDR3 is also encoded by other DNA sequences in this sample.

From cysteine to phenylalanine, the CDR3 is 14 amino acids long. The DNA shown is the 42-base CDR3, in frame from base 1. Relative to germline, V is 1 base shorter and J is 0 bases shorter, with 7 bases between their ends. From a lookup of the germline V gene (reference sequence), CDR1 and CDR2 are LNHDA and SQIVND. The library came from the immunoSEQ multiplex PCR assay. The clones in this table, taken by TCRdb from immuneACCESS, are in-frame only. Not every clone is retained; where verified, under half of the shortfall comes from an unresolved V gene, and the cause of the rest is unknown. Within this sample are about 66,000 clones, with more than 85% of them counted one time only. The ten largest clones capture less than 6% of the sample.

This sequence originates from a female donor with multiple sclerosis, enrolled in a pregnancy study. The rearranged segments are TRBV19 and TRBJ2-7, with TRBD1 as a weak D call on 6 bases. The sequencing used CD8+ T cells from peripheral blood mononuclear cells, collected before pregnancy. The CDR3 amino acid sequence is: CASSIGTVSYEQYF. The DNA sequence is given as TGTGCCAGTAGTATAGGGACAGTCTCCTACGAGCAGTACTTC.